This passage covers 5 T cell receptor beta chains from one sample sequenced in a study of blood T cell repertoires in COVID-19. Measured with immunoSEQ multiplex PCR; TCRdb has only the in-frame clones, and not every one. The sample holds about 190,000 clones, around four fifths seen once. The sample consisted of peripheral blood. The receptors were gathered from a woman aged 80 or over with active or convalescent COVID-19.

The chain links TRBV10-1 to TRBJ1-5, with TRBD1 as a possible D gene (6 bases). CDR1 is WNHNN and CDR2 is SYGVQD in the germline V gene (reference sequence). This CDR3 is 14 amino acids long. The ends were cut back, 6 bases at V and 4 bases at J, with 13 bases in the middle. This CDR3 reads CASSHWTANQPQHF. In DNA, the CDR3 is TGCGCCAGCAGCCACTGGACAGCTAATCAGCCCCAGCATTTT.

V usage is TRBV6-5 and J usage is TRBJ2-1; 8 nucleotides match TRBD2. Germline CDR1 is MNHEY and CDR2 is SVGAGI. CDR3 length equals 14 residues. V lost 8 bases, J lost 4 bases, and 7 bases stayed unmatched. As DNA, the CDR3 is TGTGCCAGCTGGCGAGCGGGGGCTTACAATGAGCAGTTCTTC. Translated, it gives CASWRAGAYNEQFF.

This chain links TRBV9 with TRBJ2-2, with D uncertain. Per the germline V gene, CDR1 is SGDLS and CDR2 is YYNGEE. V was shortened by 0 bases and J by 6 bases, with 6 bases between the two germline ends. The CDR3 totals 13 residues. CDR3 amino acids: CASSVVSPGELFF. In nucleotides, the CDR3 is TGTGCCAGCAGCGTAGTTAGCCCCGGGGAGCTGTTTTTT.

This clone has only one observation. This chain links TRBV6-5 with TRBJ1-2, with D possibly being TRBD1 (5 bases). CDR1 and CDR2 (germline): MNHEY, SVGAGI. The CDR3 spans 15 residues. V was pared by 6 bases and J by 5 bases, with 19 bases between. The CDR3 is CASSPGTVKRYGYTF. CDR3 DNA: TGTGCCAGCAGCCCCGGGACTGTTAAACGGTATGGCTACACCTTC.

The CDR3 loop reads CATEGRYTEAFF. The CDR3 nucleotides read TGTGCCACCGAGGGTAGGTACACTGAAGCTTTCTTT. The chain recombines TRBV28 with TRBJ1-1; no clear D gene. The germline V gene encodes CDR1 MDHEN and CDR2 SYDVKM. Trimming took 10 bases from V and 3 from J, leaving 12 bases between them. The CDR3 loop spans 12 amino acids.